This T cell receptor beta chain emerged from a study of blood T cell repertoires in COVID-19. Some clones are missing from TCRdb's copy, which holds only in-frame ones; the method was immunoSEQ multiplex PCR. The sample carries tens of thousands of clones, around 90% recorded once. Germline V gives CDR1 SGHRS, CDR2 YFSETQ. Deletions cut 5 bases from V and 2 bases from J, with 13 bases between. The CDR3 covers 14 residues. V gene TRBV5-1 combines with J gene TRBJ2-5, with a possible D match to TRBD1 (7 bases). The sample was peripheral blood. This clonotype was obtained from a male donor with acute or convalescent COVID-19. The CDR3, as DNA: TGCGCCAGCAGGGCGGGACAGATACAAGAGACCCAGTACTTC. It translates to CASRAGQIQETQYF.